The next 14 T cell receptor beta chains were all read from a single sample in a study of cytomegalovirus exposure and HLA in healthy donors. The PCR ran on 60 Vbeta and 13 Jbeta primers. Profiled with immunoSEQ multiplex PCR; TCRdb holds only in-frame clones, not every one. This table holds roughly 120,000 clones, roughly 76% found once. Sequenced input: PBMCs. The receptors were sampled from a woman aged 55-69 years in good health and CMV-seropositive.

The rearrangement links TRBV11-3 to TRBJ2-3, with 7 positions matching TRBD1. Germline V gene sequence: CDR1 SGHNT, CDR2 YENEEA. There are 15 residues in the CDR3. The J segment lost 0 bases and the V segment lost 2 bases, leaving 2 bases of the junction unmatched. Written as DNA, the CDR3 is TGTGCCAGCAGCTTAAGACAGGGCAGCACAGATACGCAGTATTTT. Its translation is CASSLRQGSTDTQYF.

V is TRBV11-1 and J is TRBJ2-1, with unresolved D. This CDR3 has 13 amino acids. V was shortened by 1 base and J by 6 bases, with 7 bases between the two germline ends. CDR1 is SGHAT and CDR2 is FQDESV in the germline V gene (reference sequence). The CDR3 sequence is CASSLGVLNEQFF. CDR3 bases: TGTGCCAGCAGCTTAGGAGTACTCAATGAGCAGTTCTTC.

The chain is built from TRBV6-1 and TRBJ2-3, with D unresolved. Germline loops: CDR1 MNHNS, CDR2 SASEGT. The CDR3 runs to 13 residues. V gave up 6 bases and J gave up 1 base, with 8 bases separating them. The CDR3, as DNA: TGTGCCAGCAGCCGACACCGCACAGATACGCAGTATTTT. Its translation: CASSRHRTDTQYF.

The V call is TRBV2, the J call TRBJ2-1, with D possibly matching TRBD2 (6 bases). Germline V CDR1 and CDR2: SNHLY, FYNNEI. The CDR3 is made up of 15 amino acids. V dropped 5 bases and J dropped 3 bases, with 14 bases sitting between them. As DNA, the CDR3 is TGTGCCAGCAGTCCGGGACTTGGGGTCTACAATGAGCAGTTCTTC. Its protein product is CASSPGLGVYNEQFF.

This chain connects TRBV5-1 to TRBJ2-1; tentatively, D is TRBD2 (6 bases). The CDR3 length is 14 residues. V was cut by 0 bases and J by 6 bases, with 10 bases left in between. Germline values: CDR1 SGHRS, CDR2 YFSETQ. In DNA, the CDR3 is TGCGCCAGCAGCTTGGATTTGCGGGGCAATGAGCAGTTCTTC. Translated: CASSLDLRGNEQFF.

This clone was detected only a few times. The chain links TRBV18 to TRBJ1-1; 7 bases fit TRBD1. CDR1 KGHSH and CDR2 LQKENI come from the germline V gene. The CDR3 has 16 residues. The V gene end was trimmed by 2 bases and the J gene end by 4 bases; junction bases not matched to a gene: 10. The CDR3 loop reads CASSPSEGAKGTEAFF. The CDR3 bases are TGTGCCAGCTCACCAAGCGAGGGGGCAAAGGGCACTGAAGCTTTCTTT.

This clone was detected a few times. This rearrangement joins TRBV27 to TRBJ2-5, with D tentatively TRBD2 (6 bases). Germline CDR1 MNHEY, CDR2 SMNVEV (reference sequence). This CDR3 has 15 amino acids. Trimming left V 2 bases short and J 1 base short, with 11 bases between. CDR3 loop: CASSLRAGSQETQYF. DNA of the CDR3: TGTGCCAGCAGTTTAAGGGCGGGAAGCCAAGAGACCCAGTACTTC.

The chain recombines TRBV6-1 with TRBJ1-5; D is unresolved. Trimming shortened V by 6 bases and J by 0 bases, and 9 bases separated the two germline ends. Per the germline V gene, CDR1 is MNHNS and CDR2 is SASEGT. The CDR3 has 14 amino acids. The CDR3 DNA sequence: TGTGCCAGCAGCCTGACACGTAGCAATCAGCCCCAGCATTTT. Its translation is CASSLTRSNQPQHF.

The chain recombines TRBV14 with TRBJ1-2; no clear D. This CDR3 has 13 amino acids. The V end lost 2 bases, the J end lost 5 bases, and 9 bases lay between the germline ends. Germline values: CDR1 SGHDN, CDR2 FVKESK. DNA of the CDR3: TGTGCCAGCAGCCAATCCGGGAAATATGGCTACACCTTC. Protein product: CASSQSGKYGYTF.

The CDR3 DNA sequence: TGTGCCAGCAGCCAAGAAAGGTCAGGTCTGAGCGAGCAGTACTTC. This sequence encodes CASSQERSGLSEQYF. The chain recombines TRBV14 with TRBJ2-7, with no clear D. V dropped 0 bases and J dropped 6 bases, with 15 bases sitting between them. The V gene's germline CDR1 is SGHDN and CDR2 FVKESK. CDR3 length: 15 residues.

This clone was seen a single time. The gene calls are TRBV5-1 and TRBJ2-1; 7 bases fit TRBD2. The CDR3 runs 15 residues. With V trimmed by 6 bases and J by 0 bases, 6 bases remained unmatched. CDR1 and CDR2 (germline): SGHRS, YFSETQ. The CDR3: CASNDGGSSYNEQFF. DNA for the CDR3: TGCGCCAGCAACGACGGCGGGAGCTCCTACAATGAGCAGTTCTTC.

The chain couples TRBV5-4 to TRBJ2-5, with 9 bases fitting TRBD1. V was clipped by 4 bases and J by 5 bases; unmatched bases: 9. CDR3 length: 15 amino acids. Germline V gene sequence: CDR1 SGHNT, CDR2 YYREEE (reference sequence). The CDR3 loop reads CASSTRTGARETQYF. In nucleotides, the CDR3 is TGTGCCAGCAGCACCCGGACAGGGGCGAGGGAGACCCAGTACTTC.

V is TRBV4-3 and J is TRBJ2-7; D unclear. V lost 2 bases and J 9 bases, leaving 5 bases between the germline ends. Germline CDR1 reads LGHNA; CDR2 reads YSLEER. This CDR3 comprises 10 residues. The CDR3 sequence: CASSQMRQYF. The CDR3 DNA is TGCGCCAGCAGCCAAATGAGGCAGTACTTC.

The chain recombines TRBV7-3 with TRBJ1-2; 8 bases fit TRBD1. CDR1 is SGHTA and CDR2 is FQGTGA in the germline V gene. V trimming: 4 bases; J trimming: 7 bases; junction bases outside the gene matches: 5. The CDR3 is made up of 13 amino acids. As DNA, the CDR3 is TGTGCCAGCAGCTCGGGACAGGTTTTTGGCTACACCTTC. Its translation: CASSSGQVFGYTF.